This T cell receptor beta chain appears in the sequencing data of a study of blood T cell repertoires in COVID-19. The wider study: The cDNA or gDNA used as material had been derived from T cells, B-cell-depleted T cells, or PBMCs.

Germline V CDR1 and CDR2: MDHEN, SYDVKM. Between the trimmed V and J ends, which lost 4 bases and 7 bases, there was a span of 17 bases. This CDR3 has 15 amino acids. Some clones are missing from TCRdb's copy, which holds only in-frame ones; the method was immunoSEQ multiplex PCR. The sample includes approximately 200,000 clones, 80% to 90% seen only once; the top ten take 7% to 8.5%. This TCR derives from a man under 40 in a cohort exposed to, infected with or recovered from COVID-19 (not recorded which). The sample taken for sequencing was PBMCs or T cells enriched from blood (not recorded which). V usage is TRBV28 and J usage is TRBJ2-1, with a tentative D call TRBD2 (6 bases). CDR3 sequence (DNA): TGTGCCAGCAGTTGGTTGGCCGGCGGGGTGAATGAGCAGTTCTTC. It encodes CASSWLAGGVNEQFF.